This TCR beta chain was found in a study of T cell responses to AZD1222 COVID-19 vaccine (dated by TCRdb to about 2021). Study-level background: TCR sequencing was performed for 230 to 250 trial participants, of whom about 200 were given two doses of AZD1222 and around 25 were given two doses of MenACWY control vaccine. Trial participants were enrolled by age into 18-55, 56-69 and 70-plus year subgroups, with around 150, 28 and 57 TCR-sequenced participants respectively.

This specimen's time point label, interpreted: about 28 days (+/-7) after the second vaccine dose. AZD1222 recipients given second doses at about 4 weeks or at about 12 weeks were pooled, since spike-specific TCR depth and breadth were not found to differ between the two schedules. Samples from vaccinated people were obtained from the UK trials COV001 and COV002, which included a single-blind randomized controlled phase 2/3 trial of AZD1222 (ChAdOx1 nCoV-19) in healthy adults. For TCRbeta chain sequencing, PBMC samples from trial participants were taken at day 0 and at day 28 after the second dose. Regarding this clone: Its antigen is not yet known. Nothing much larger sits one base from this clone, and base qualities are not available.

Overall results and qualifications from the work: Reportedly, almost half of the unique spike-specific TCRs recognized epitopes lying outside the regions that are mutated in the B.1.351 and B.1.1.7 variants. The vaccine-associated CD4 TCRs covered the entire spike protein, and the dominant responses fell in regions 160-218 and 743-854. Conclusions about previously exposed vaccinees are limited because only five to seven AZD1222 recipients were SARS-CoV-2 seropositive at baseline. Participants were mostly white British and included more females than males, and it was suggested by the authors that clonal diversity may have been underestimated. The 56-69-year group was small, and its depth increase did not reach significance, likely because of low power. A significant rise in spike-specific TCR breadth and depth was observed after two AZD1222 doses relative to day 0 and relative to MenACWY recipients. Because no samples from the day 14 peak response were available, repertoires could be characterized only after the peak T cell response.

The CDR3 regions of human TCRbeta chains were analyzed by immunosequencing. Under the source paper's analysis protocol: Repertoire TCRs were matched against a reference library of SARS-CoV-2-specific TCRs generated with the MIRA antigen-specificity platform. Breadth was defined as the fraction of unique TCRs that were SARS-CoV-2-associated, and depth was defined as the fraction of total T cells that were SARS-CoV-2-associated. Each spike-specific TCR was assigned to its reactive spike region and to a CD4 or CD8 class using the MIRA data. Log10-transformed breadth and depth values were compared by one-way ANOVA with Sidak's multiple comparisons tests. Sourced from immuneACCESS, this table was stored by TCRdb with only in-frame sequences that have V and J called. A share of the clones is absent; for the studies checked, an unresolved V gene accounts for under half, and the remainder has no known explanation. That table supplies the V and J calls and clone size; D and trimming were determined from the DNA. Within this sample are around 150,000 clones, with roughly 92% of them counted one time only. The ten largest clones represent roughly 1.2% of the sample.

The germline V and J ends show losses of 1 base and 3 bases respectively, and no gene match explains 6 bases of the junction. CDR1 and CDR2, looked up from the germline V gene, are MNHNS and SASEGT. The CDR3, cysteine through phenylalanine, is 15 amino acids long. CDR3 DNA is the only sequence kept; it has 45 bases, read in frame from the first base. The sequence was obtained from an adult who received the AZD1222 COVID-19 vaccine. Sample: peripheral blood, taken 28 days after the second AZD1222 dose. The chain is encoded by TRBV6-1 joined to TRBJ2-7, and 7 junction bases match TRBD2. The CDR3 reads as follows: CASSEEVAGGYEQYF. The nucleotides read TGTGCCAGCAGTGAAGAGGTAGCGGGCGGCTACGAGCAGTACTTC.